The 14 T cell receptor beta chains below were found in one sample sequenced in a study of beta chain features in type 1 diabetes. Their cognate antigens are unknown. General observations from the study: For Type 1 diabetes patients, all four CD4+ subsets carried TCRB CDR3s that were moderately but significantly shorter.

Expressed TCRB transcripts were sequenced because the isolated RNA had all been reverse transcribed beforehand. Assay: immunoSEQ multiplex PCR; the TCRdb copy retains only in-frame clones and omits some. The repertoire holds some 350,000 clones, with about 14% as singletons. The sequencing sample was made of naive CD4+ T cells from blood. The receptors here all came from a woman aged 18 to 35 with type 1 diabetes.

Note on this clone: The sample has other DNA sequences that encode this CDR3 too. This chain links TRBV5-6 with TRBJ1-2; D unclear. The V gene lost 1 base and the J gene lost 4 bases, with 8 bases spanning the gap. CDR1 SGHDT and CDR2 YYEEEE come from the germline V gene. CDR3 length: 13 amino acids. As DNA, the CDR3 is TGTGCCAGCAGCTTGCGAGGGAGCTATGGCTACACCTTC. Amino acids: CASSLRGSYGYTF.

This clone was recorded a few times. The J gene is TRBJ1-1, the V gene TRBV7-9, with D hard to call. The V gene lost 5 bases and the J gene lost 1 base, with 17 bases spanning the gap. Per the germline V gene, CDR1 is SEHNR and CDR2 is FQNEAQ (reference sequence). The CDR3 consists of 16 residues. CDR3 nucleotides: TGTGCCAGCAGCCCCCCAGGTTTCGGAACGAACACTGAAGCTTTCTTT. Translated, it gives CASSPPGFGTNTEAFF.

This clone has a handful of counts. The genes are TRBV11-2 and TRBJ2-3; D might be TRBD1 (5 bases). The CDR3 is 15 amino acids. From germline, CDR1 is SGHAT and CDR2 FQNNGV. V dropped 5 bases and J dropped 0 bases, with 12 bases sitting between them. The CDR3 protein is CASSETVASTDTQYF. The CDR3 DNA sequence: TGTGCCAGCAGCGAGACAGTGGCTAGCACAGATACGCAGTATTTT.

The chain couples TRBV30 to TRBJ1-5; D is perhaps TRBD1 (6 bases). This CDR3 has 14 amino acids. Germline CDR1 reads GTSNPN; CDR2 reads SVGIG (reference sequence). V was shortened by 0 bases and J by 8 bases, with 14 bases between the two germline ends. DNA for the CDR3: TGTGCCTGGAGTGTATTGGGGGCCCGTGAGCCCCAGCATTTT. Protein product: CAWSVLGAREPQHF. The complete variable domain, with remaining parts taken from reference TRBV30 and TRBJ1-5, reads SQTIHQWPATLVQPVGSPLSLECTVEGTSNPNLYWYRQAAGRGLQLLFYSVGIGQISSEVPQNLSASRPQDRQFILSSKKLLLSDSGFYLCAWSVLGAREPQHFGDGTRLSIL.

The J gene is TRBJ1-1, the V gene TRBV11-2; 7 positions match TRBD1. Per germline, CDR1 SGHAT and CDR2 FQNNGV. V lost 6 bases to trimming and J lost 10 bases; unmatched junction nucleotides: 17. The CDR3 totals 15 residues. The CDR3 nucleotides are TGTGCCAGCAGTCCTCAGGGGGACCCCGTTCGTGGAGCTTTCTTT. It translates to CASSPQGDPVRGAFF.

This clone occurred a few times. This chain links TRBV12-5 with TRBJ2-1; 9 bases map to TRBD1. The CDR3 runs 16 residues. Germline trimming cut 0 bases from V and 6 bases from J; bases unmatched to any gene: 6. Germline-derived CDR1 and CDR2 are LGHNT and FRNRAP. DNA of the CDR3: TGTGCTAGTGGTTTGGTACCGGGACAGGGAGCCAATGAGCAGTTCTTC. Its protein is CASGLVPGQGANEQFF.

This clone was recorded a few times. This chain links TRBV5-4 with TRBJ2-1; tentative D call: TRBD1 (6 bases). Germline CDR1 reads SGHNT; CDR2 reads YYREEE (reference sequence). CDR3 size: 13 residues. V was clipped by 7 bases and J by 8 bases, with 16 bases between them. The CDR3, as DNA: TGTGCCAGCGGATACACAGGGTCGGATGAGCAGTTCTTC. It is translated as CASGYTGSDEQFF.

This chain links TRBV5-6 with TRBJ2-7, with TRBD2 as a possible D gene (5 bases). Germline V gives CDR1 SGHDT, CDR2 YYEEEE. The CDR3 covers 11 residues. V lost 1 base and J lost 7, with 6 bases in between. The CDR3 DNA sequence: TGTGCCAGCAGCTTGTCGGGAGAGCAGTACGTC. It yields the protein CASSLSGEQYV.

CDR3 sequence: CAISGTTYGYTF. The CDR3, as DNA: TGTGCCATCAGCGGAACTACCTATGGCTACACCTTC. The rearrangement links TRBV10-3 to TRBJ1-2, with no clear D. With 6 bases removed from V and 4 bases from J, the gap between germline ends came to 9 bases. The germline V gene has CDR1 ENHRY and CDR2 SYGVKD. The CDR3 length is 12 residues.

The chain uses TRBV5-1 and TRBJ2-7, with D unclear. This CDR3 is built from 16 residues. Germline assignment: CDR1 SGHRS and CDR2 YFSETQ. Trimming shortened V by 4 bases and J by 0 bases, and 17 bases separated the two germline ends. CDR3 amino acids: CASSLAPSQASYEQYF. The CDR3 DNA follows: TGCGCCAGCAGCCTTGCGCCTAGTCAAGCCTCCTACGAGCAGTACTTC.

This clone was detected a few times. The CDR3 loop reads CASSQIPRATNYGYTF. The CDR3 DNA is TGCGCCAGCAGCCAAATCCCCAGAGCGACTAACTATGGCTACACCTTC. The chain has TRBV4-3 and TRBJ1-2, with D unresolved. Trimming took 2 bases from V and 0 from J, leaving 13 bases between them. The V gene's germline CDR1 is LGHNA and CDR2 YSLEER. There are 16 residues in the CDR3.

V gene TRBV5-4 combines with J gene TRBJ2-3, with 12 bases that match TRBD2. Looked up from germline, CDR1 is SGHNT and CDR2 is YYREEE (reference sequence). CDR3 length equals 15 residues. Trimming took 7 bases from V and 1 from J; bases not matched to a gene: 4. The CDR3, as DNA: TGTGCCAGCTCCCTAGCGGGAGGGGGCACAGATACGCAGTATTTT. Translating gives CASSLAGGGTDTQYF.

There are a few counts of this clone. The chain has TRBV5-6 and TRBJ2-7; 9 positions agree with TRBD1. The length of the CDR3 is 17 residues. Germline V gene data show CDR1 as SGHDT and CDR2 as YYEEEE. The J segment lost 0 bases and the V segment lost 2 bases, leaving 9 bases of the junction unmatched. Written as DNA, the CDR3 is TGTGCCAGCAGCTTCAGACCCGGGACAGGGTTCTCCTACGAGCAGTACGTC. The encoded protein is CASSFRPGTGFSYEQYV.

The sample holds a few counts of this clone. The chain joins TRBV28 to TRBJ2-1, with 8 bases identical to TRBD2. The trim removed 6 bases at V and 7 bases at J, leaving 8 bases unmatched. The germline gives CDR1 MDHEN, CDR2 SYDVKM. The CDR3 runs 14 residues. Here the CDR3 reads CASREAGVSNEQFF. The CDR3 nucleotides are TGTGCCAGCAGGGAAGCGGGAGTAAGTAATGAGCAGTTCTTC.